A selection of T cell receptor beta chains follows, all from one sample in a study of PD-1 blockade in mismatch repair-deficient tumors. Sequencing used immunoSEQ multiplex PCR; TCRdb keeps in-frame clones, though not all of them. The sample contains fewer than 100,000 clones, 81% of which appear only once. Sequenced material: peripheral blood, taken 12 weeks after starting pembrolizumab. Source of these receptors: an adult with mismatch repair-deficient cancer. Each CDR3 is given with its conserved first and last residue. D genes are given only for firm matches. Only some rows state a clone size, as once, few, many or a class for expanded clones.

>TRBJ2-7|TRBV19|TRBD1|NA|14
TGTGCCAGTAGTTCCTGGGACAGCTTCTACGAGCAGTACTTC
CASSSWDSFYEQYF
>TRBJ1-5|TRBV4-1|NA|once|14
TGCGCCAGCAGCCAAGACAGGGGCAATCAGCCCCAGCATTTT
CASSQDRGNQPQHF
>TRBJ2-2|TRBV9|NA|NA|14
TGTGCCAGCAGCGTAGGGTCAGGGAGTAGGGAGCTGTTTTTT
CASSVGSGSRELFF
>TRBJ2-7|TRBV28|NA|NA|16
TGTGCCAGCAGTTTTCCGGGGAACTTGCCGTCCTACGAGCAGTACTTC
CASSFPGNLPSYEQYF
>TRBJ1-1|TRBV29-1|NA|NA|18
TGCAGCGTTGAAGTGAAATGTTTCTTCAGGACAATGAACACTGAAGCTTTCTTT
CSVEVKCFFRTMNTEAFF
>TRBJ2-5|TRBV27|TRBD2|NA|14
TGTGCCAGCAGTTTGGGGAGGGTAGGCGAGACCCAGTACTTC
CASSLGRVGETQYF
>TRBJ2-3|TRBV7-9|NA|NA|16
TGTGCCAGCAGCCCTCCTGGATCCATTGTCTCAGATACGCAGTATTTT
CASSPPGSIVSDTQYF
>TRBJ2-1|TRBV11-3|TRBD2|NA|16
TGTGCCAGCAGCTCGCAGACTAGCGGGAGATACAATGAGCAGTTCTTC
CASSSQTSGRYNEQFF
>TRBJ1-1|TRBV5-8|NA|NA|18
TGTGCCAGCAGCCCAGACGAAACAGTGGGCAAAGGGGACACTGAAGCTTTCTTT
CASSPDETVGKGDTEAFF
>TRBJ1-1|TRBV27|TRBD1|NA|14
TGTGCCAGCACCCCGACAGGGGGCTGGACTGAAGCTTTCTTT
CASTPTGGWTEAFF
>TRBJ2-1|TRBV18|TRBD2|NA|15
TGTGCCAGCTCACCATCGGGAGGATTTTACGATGAGCAGTTCTTC
CASSPSGGFYDEQFF
>TRBJ2-7|TRBV19|TRBD1|NA|16
TGTGCCAGTAGTAGCCCCGGGACAGGGGGGACCTACGAGCAGTACTTC
CASSSPGTGGTYEQYF
>TRBJ2-5|TRBV13|TRBD2|NA|17
TGTGCCAGCAGCTTACGGTTCGGCGGGAGGGTAGTGGAGACCCAGTACTTC
CASSLRFGGRVVETQYF
>TRBJ2-4|TRBV5-5|TRBD1|NA|16
TGTGCCAGCAGCTCGGACAGGGGAACGGCCAAAAACATTCAGTACTTC
CASSSDRGTAKNIQYF
>TRBJ2-7|TRBV9|NA|NA|15
TGTGCCAGCAGCGGGGGGGGCACCCCCTCCTACGAGCAGTACTTC
CASSGGGTPSYEQYF
>TRBJ2-1|TRBV27|TRBD1|once|14
TGTGCCAGCAGTTTAAGAGACAGGGACAATGAGCAGTTCTTC
CASSLRDRDNEQFF
>TRBJ1-1|TRBV27|NA|once|14
TGTGCCAGCAGTTTGGGGCAGATCCCGACTGAAGCTTTCTTT
CASSLGQIPTEAFF
>TRBJ1-5|TRBV7-9|NA|NA|14
TGTGCCAGCAGCCTGGGAGGGTTTGATCAGCCCCAGCATTTT
CASSLGGFDQPQHF
>TRBJ2-2|TRBV11-2|NA|NA|16
TGTGCCAGCAGCCCGGTTGAGGGAACGAACACCGGGGAGCTGTTTTTT
CASSPVEGTNTGELFF
>TRBJ2-1|TRBV9|TRBD2|once|14
TGTGCCAGCAGCGTAGGTGCTAGCGGGTCTGAGCAGTTCTTC
CASSVGASGSEQFF
>TRBJ2-1|TRBV11-2|NA|NA|12
TGTGCCAGCAGCTTAGGTAAGGATGAGCAGTTCTTC
CASSLGKDEQFF
>TRBJ2-7|TRBV30|TRBD1|NA|13
TGTGCCTGTAGGGGGACAGGGGTCGCCGAGCAGTACTTC
CACRGTGVAEQYF
>TRBJ1-3|TRBV6-1|TRBD1|few|17
TGTGCCAGCAGTGAGTTGACAGGGGCGAGCTCTGGAAACACCATATATTTT
CASSELTGASSGNTIYF
>TRBJ2-2|TRBV2|NA|few|11
TGTGCCAGCAGTACGGCAGGGGAGCTGTTTTTT
CASSTAGELFF
>TRBJ2-7|TRBV6-6|TRBD2|NA|13
TGTGCCAGCAGTTACAGCGGGACCTACGAGCAGTACTTC
CASSYSGTYEQYF
>TRBJ2-5|TRBV27|NA|NA|15
TGTGCCAGCAGTTTATCGAACCAGGTAAAAGAGACCCAGTACTTC
CASSLSNQVKETQYF
>TRBJ1-1|TRBV29-1|NA|NA|11
TGCAGCGTTGAAGAGGGGGCCGAAGCTTTCTTT
CSVEEGAEAFF
>TRBJ1-1|TRBV11-3|NA|NA|15
TGTGCCAGCAGCTTAGGGAACGGGCCGAGAACTGAAGCTTTCTTT
CASSLGNGPRTEAFF
>TRBJ2-5|TRBV29-1|NA|NA|14
TGCAGCGTTGAGGTATCGGTGACAGTAGAGACCCAGTACTTC
CSVEVSVTVETQYF
>TRBJ2-5|TRBV18|TRBD1|NA|15
TGTGCCAGCTCACTCAGACGGGACAGCCAAGAGACCCAGTACTTC
CASSLRRDSQETQYF
>TRBJ2-1|TRBV19|NA|few|15
TGTGCCAGTAGTCCTCCGTATAGCTCCTACAATGAGCAGTTCTTC
CASSPPYSSYNEQFF
>TRBJ2-2|TRBV2|NA|NA|13
TGTGCCAGCAGTGAATCAGGGACCGGGGAGCTGTTTTTT
CASSESGTGELFF
>TRBJ2-7|TRBV13|NA|NA|15
TGTGCCAGCAGCTTAGGCCCCGGACAGACCTACGAGCAGTACTTC
CASSLGPGQTYEQYF
>TRBJ2-3|TRBV7-6|NA|NA|17
TGTGCCAGCAGCACAACCTCGGACAGTCCTAGCACAGATACGCAGTATTTT
CASSTTSDSPSTDTQYF
>TRBJ2-2|TRBV7-2|TRBD2|NA|15
TGTGCCAGCAGCTTTAAACTAGCGGGTGGCGGGGAGCTGTTTTTT
CASSFKLAGGGELFF
>TRBJ2-1|TRBV10-3|TRBD2|NA|21
TGTGCCATCAGTGAGCTCCTCCGAGGCGCGGGAGGGCTGCCCTCCTACAATGAGCAGTTCTTC
CAISELLRGAGGLPSYNEQFF
>TRBJ2-3|TRBV11-3|TRBD2|NA|20
TGTGCCAGCAGCTTAGGTTCGGCGTTCCTAGCGGGAGAGATCACAGATACGCAGTATTTT
CASSLGSAFLAGEITDTQYF
>TRBJ2-2|TRBV2|NA|few|14
TGTGCCAGCAAGGGGGGGCAGAACACCGGGGAGCTGTTTTTT
CASKGGQNTGELFF
>TRBJ2-1|TRBV5-4|NA|few|13
TGTGCCAGCAGCTTGGATCTGGACGTAGAGCAGTTCTTC
CASSLDLDVEQFF
>TRBJ1-4|TRBV7-2|NA|NA|13
TGTGCCAGCAGCTTAGGGGGGTATGAAAAACTGTTTTTT
CASSLGGYEKLFF
>TRBJ2-3|TRBV5-4|NA|NA|14
TGTGCCAGCAGCTCCCGAGCGGCTACAGATACGCAGTATTTT
CASSSRAATDTQYF
>TRBJ1-5|TRBV9|NA|once|13
TGTGCCAGCAGCAAAGACATAGATCAGCCCCAGCATTTT
CASSKDIDQPQHF